This T cell receptor beta chain came from a study of blood T cell repertoires in COVID-19. Overall study: Researchers got acute and convalescent COVID-19 samples from the United States, Italy and Spain. In each case, the material was cDNA or gDNA derived from T cells, B-cell-depleted T cells, or PBMCs.

This CDR3 has 14 residues. With V trimmed by 5 bases and J by 1 base, 5 bases remained unmatched. Germline V CDR1 and CDR2: SNHLY, FYNNEI. The study recruited people aged about 18 to 95 years across about 25 US areas. In the authors' methods: Cell counts per sample came from amplifying reference gene primers. Sequencing used immunoSEQ multiplex PCR; TCRdb keeps in-frame clones, though not all of them. V and J calls and clone size are copied from that table; D and trimming were computed from the DNA. Of roughly 200,000 clones listed, approximately 92% are singletons. Sequencing input: PBMCs or T cells enriched from blood (not recorded which). The source of this sequence is a woman between 40 and 50 years old with acute COVID-19. This chain uses TRBV2 with TRBJ2-7, with TRBD1 matching 7 bases. Here the CDR3 reads CASSQGTESYEQYF. CDR3 in DNA: TGTGCCAGCAGTCAAGGGACAGAGTCCTACGAGCAGTACTTC.